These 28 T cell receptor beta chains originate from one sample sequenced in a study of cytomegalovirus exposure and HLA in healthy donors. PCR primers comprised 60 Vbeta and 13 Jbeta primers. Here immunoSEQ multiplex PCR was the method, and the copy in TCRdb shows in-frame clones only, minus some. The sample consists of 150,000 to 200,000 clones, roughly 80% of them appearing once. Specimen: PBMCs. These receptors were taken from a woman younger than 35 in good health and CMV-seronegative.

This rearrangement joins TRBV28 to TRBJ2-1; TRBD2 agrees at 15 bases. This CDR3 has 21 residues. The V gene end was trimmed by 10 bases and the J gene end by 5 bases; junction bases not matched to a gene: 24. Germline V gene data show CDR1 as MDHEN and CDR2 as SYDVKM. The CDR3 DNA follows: TGTGCCACAGCCATCCCGGGACTAGCGGGAGGAAAGGGTAGTGCGCACAATGAGCAGTTCTTC. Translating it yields CATAIPGLAGGKGSAHNEQFF.

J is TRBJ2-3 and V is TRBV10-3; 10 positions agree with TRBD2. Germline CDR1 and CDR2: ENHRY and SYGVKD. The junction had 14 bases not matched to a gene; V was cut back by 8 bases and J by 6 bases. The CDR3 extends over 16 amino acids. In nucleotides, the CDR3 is TGTGCCATCGCTAGCGGGAGTCCCTCTTTCGGTGATACGCAGTATTTT. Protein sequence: CAIASGSPSFGDTQYF.

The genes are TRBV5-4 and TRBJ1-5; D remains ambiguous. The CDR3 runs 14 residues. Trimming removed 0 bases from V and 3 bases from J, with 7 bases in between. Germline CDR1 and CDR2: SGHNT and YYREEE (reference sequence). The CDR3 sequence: CASSLGGSNQPQHF. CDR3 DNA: TGTGCCAGCAGCTTGGGAGGGTCCAATCAGCCCCAGCATTTT. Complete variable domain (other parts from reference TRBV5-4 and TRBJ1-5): ETGVTQSPTHLIKTRGQQVTLRCSSQSGHNTVSWYQQALGQGPQFIFQYYREEENGRGNFPPRFSGLQFPNYSSELNVNALELDDSALYLCASSLGGSNQPQHFGDGTRLSIL.

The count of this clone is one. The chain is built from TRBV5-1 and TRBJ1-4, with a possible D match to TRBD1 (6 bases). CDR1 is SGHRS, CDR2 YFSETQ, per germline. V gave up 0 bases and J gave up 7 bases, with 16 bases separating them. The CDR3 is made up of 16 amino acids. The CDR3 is CASSLGSGGRTEKLFF. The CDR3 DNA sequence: TGCGCCAGCAGCTTGGGGAGCGGGGGGCGAACTGAAAAACTGTTTTTT.

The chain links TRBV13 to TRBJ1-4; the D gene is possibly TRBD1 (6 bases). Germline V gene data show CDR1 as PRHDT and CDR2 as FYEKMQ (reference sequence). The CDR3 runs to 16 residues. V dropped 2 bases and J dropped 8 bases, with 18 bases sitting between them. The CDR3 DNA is TGTGCCAGCAGCTTAAGGGCCCAGGGGTTAAGAGAAAAACTGTTTTTT. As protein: CASSLRAQGLREKLFF.

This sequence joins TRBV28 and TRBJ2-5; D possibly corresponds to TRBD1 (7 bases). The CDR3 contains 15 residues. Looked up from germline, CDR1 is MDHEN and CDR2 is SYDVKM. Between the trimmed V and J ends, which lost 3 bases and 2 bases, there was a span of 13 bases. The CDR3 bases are TGTGCCAGCAGTTTGGGCAGGGGGAGGCAAGAGACCCAGTACTTC. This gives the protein CASSLGRGRQETQYF.

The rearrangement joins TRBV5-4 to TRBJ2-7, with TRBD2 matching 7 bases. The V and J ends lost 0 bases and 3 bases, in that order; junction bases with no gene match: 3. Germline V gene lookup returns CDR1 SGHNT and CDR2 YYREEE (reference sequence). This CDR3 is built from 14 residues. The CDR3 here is CASSLAGGDYEQYF. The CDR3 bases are TGTGCCAGCAGCTTGGCGGGGGGAGACTACGAGCAGTACTTC. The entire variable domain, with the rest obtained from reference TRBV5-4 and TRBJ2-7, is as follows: ETGVTQSPTHLIKTRGQQVTLRCSSQSGHNTVSWYQQALGQGPQFIFQYYREEENGRGNFPPRFSGLQFPNYSSELNVNALELDDSALYLCASSLAGGDYEQYFGPGTRLTVT.

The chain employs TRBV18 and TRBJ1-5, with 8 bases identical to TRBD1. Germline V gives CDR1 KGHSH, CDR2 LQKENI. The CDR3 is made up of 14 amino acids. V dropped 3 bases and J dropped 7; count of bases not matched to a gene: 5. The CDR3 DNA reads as TGTGCCAGCTCACCGTTACAGGGGGAACAGCCCCAGCATTTT. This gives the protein CASSPLQGEQPQHF.

Written as DNA, the CDR3 is TGTGCCAGCAGCGTAGGACAGGGTTTATTCGAGCAGTACTTC. Its translation: CASSVGQGLFEQYF. The V and J genes are TRBV7-8 and TRBJ2-7; TRBD1 matches 8 bases. CDR1 SGHVS and CDR2 FQNEAQ come from the germline V gene. The V segment lost 5 bases and the J segment 6 bases; nucleotides outside the gene matches: 9. The CDR3 has 14 residues. Drawing the rest from reference TRBV7-8 and TRBJ2-7, the complete variable domain is GAGVSQSPRYKVAKRGQDVALRCDPISGHVSLFWYQQALGQGPEFLTYFQNEAQLDKSGLPSDRFFAERPEGSVSTLKIQRTQQEDSAVYLCASSVGQGLFEQYFGPGTRLTVT.

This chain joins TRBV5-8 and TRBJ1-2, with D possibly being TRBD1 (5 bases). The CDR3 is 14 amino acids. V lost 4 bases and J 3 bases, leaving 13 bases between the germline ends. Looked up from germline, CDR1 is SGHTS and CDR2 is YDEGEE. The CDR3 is CASSPGNWDYGYTF. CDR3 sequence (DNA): TGTGCCAGCAGCCCAGGGAATTGGGACTATGGCTACACCTTC.

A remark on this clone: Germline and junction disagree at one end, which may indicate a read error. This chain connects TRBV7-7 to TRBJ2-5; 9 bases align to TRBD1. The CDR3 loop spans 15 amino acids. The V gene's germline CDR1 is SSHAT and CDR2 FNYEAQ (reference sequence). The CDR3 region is CASSLDGQGYETQYF. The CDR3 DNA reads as TGTGCTAGCAGCTTAGACGGACAGGGGTATGAGACCCAGTACTTC.

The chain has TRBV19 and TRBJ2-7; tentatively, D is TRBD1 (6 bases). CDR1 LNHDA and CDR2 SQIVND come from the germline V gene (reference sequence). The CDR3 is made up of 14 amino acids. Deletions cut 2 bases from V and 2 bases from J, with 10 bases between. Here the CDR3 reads CASSIRAGAYEQYF. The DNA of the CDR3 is TGTGCCAGTAGTATACGGGCAGGGGCCTACGAGCAGTACTTC.

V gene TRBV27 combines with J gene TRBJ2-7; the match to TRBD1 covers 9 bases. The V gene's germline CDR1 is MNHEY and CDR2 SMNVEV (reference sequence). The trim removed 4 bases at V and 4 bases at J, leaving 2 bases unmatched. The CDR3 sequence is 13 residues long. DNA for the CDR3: TGTGCCAGCAGTTACGGACAGGGGTACGAGCAGTACTTC. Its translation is CASSYGQGYEQYF.

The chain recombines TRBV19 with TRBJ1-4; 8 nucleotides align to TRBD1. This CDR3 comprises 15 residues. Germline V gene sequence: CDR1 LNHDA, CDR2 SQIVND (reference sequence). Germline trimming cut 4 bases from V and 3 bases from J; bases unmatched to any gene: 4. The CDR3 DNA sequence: TGTGCCAGTAGTACAAAGACAGGGGCTAATGAAAAACTGTTTTTT. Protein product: CASSTKTGANEKLFF.

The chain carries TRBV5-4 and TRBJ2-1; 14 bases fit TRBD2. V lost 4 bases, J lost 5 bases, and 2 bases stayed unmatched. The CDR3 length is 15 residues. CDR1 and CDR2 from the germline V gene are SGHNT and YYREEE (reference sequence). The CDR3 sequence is CASSQTSGRDNEQFF. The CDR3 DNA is TGTGCCAGCAGCCAGACTAGCGGGAGGGACAATGAGCAGTTCTTC.

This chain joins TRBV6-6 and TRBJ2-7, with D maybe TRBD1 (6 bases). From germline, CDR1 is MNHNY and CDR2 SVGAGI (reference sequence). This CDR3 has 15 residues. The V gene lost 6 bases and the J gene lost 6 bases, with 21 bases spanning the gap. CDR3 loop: CASSFTTGSRGEQYF. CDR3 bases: TGTGCCAGCAGCTTTACCACAGGGTCAAGGGGCGAGCAGTACTTC.

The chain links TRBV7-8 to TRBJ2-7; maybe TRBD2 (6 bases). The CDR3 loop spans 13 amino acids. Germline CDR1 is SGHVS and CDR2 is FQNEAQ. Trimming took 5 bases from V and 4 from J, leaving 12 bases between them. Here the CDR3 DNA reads TGTGCCAGCAGCCAGCGGGTATTGTACGAGCAGTACTTC. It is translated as CASSQRVLYEQYF.

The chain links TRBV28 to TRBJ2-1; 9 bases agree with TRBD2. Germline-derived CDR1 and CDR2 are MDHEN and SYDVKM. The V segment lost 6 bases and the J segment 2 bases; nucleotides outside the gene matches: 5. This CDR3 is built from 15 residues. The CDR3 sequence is CASSALAGPYNEQFF. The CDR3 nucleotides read TGTGCCAGCAGCGCACTAGCGGGCCCCTACAATGAGCAGTTCTTC. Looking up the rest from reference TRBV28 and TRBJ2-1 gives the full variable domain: DVKVTQSSRYLVKRTGEKVFLECVQDMDHENMFWYRQDPGLGLRLIYFSYDVKMKEKGDIPEGYSVSREKKERFSLILESASTNQTSMYLCASSALAGPYNEQFFGPGTRLTVL.

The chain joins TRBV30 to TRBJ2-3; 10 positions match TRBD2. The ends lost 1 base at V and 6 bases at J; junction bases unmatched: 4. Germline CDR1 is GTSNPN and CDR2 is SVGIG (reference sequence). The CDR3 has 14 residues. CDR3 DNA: TGTGCCTGGAGTGCTAGCGGGAGTATGGATACGCAGTATTTT. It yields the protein CAWSASGSMDTQYF. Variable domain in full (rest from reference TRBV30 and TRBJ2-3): SQTIHQWPATLVQPVGSPLSLECTVEGTSNPNLYWYRQAAGRGLQLLFYSVGIGQISSEVPQNLSASRPQDRQFILSSKKLLLSDSGFYLCAWSASGSMDTQYFGPGTRLTVL.

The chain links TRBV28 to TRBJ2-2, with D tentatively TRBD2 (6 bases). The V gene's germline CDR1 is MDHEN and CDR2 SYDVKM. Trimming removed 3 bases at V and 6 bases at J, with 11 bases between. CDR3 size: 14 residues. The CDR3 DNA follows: TGTGCCAGCAGTTTCCGGGGGTGGTCCGGGGAGCTGTTTTTT. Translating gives CASSFRGWSGELFF.

This CDR3 reads CASSYQGAQETQYF. The CDR3, as DNA: TGTGCCAGCAGCTACCAGGGTGCCCAAGAGACCCAGTACTTC. The V call is TRBV5-5, the J call TRBJ2-5; the D gene is possibly TRBD1 (5 bases). Trimming left V 3 bases short and J 1 base short, with 10 bases between. This CDR3 region has 14 residues. CDR1 is SGHKS and CDR2 is YYEKEE in the germline V gene (reference sequence).

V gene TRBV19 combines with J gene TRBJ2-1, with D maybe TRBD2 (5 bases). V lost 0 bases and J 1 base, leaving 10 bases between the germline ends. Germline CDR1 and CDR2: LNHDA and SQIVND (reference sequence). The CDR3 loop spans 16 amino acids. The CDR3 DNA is TGTGCCAGTAGTATAGATGTGCGCGGGTCCTACAATGAGCAGTTCTTC. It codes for CASSIDVRGSYNEQFF.

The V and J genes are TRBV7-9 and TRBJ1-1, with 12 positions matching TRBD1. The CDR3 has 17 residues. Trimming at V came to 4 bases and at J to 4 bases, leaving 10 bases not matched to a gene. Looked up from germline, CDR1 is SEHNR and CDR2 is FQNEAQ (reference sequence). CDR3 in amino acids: CASSWGDRGLEGTEAFF. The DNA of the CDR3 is TGTGCCAGCAGCTGGGGGGACAGGGGGCTCGAAGGCACTGAAGCTTTCTTT.

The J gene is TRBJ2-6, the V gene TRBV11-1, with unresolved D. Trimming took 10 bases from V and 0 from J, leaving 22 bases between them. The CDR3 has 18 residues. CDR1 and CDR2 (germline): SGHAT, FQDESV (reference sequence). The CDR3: CATSPGFLLISGANVLTF. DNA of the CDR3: TGTGCCACCTCCCCAGGTTTTCTCCTCATCTCTGGGGCCAACGTCCTGACTTTC.

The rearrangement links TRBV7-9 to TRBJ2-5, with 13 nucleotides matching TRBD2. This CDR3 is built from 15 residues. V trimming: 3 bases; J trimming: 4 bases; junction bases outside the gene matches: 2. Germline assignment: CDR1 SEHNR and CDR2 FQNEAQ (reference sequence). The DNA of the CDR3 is TGTGCCAGCAGCTTGACTAGCGGGAGGACAGAGACCCAGTACTTC. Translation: CASSLTSGRTETQYF. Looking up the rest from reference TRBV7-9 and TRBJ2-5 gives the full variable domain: DTGVSQNPRHKITKRGQNVTFRCDPISEHNRLYWYRQTLGQGPEFLTYFQNEAQLEKSRLLSDRFSAERPKGSFSTLEIQRTEQGDSAMYLCASSLTSGRTETQYFGPGTRLLVL.

This CDR3 reads CASSSPSEFSYEQYF. As DNA, the CDR3 is TGTGCCAGCAGTTCCCCTAGCGAATTCTCCTACGAGCAGTACTTC. The chain is built from TRBV28 and TRBJ2-7; possible D gene TRBD2, 6 bases. The CDR3 totals 15 residues. Germline lookup yields CDR1 MDHEN and CDR2 SYDVKM. V was cut by 4 bases and J by 0 bases, with 13 bases left in between.

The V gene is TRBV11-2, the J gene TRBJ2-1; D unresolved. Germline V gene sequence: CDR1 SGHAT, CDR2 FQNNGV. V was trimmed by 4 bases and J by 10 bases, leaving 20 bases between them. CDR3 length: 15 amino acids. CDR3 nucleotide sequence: TGTGCCAGCAGCTCTGCCATCTTACAGACCCCAGAGCAGTTCTTC. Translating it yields CASSSAILQTPEQFF.

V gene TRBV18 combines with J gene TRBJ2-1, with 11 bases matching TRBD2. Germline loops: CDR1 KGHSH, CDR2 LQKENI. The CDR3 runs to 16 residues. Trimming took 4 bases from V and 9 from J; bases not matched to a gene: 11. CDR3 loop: CASSRTSGLPEGEQFF. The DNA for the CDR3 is TGTGCCAGCTCACGGACTAGCGGGCTCCCTGAAGGTGAGCAGTTCTTC.